The present TCR beta chain was sequenced within a study of shared clonotypes between healthy human individuals. The method was immunoSEQ multiplex PCR; TCRdb's version includes in-frame clones alone and lacks a portion of them. This table has about 2.1 million clones, about 92% appearing once. Worth noting for this clone: Its cognate antigen is unknown.

General observations from the study: Rarefaction analysis demonstrated incomplete sorted-subset sequencing notwithstanding large depth. Generation of non-shared clonotypes was less probable than generation of clonotypes shared by all four donors. A handful of donors showed sharing of about 4.6% of naive CD4 clonotypes.

The naive CD8 subset, CD45RO-negative cells positively selected for CCR7, excluded terminally differentiated effector memory CD45RA+ cells. The CDR3 runs 17 residues. Trimming shortened V by 0 bases and J by 2 bases, and 16 bases separated the two germline ends. Germline CDR1 is MGHRA and CDR2 is YSYEKL. This TCR was recovered from a man aged 18 to 29 in good health. Some clones in this sample may be carry-over from other donors' samples. Sequenced material: naive CD8+ T cells from PBMCs. The genes are TRBV4-1 and TRBJ1-2; tentatively, D is TRBD1 (6 bases). CDR3 nucleotide sequence: TGCGCCAGCAGCCAAGATCGAGGGTGGGGGCTGAACTATGGCTACACCTTC. Translating gives CASSQDRGWGLNYGYTF.